This T cell receptor beta chain was recovered during a study of tumor-infiltrating lymphocytes in oesophageal squamous cell carcinoma. This clonotype has just a few counts. Germline CDR1 ENHRY, CDR2 SYGVKD. V lost 6 bases and J lost 5; bases outside the gene matches: 9. CDR3 length equals 17 residues. TCRdb analysed the PCR reads with MiXCR anew, one entry per CDR3 protein. The sample records around 12,000 distinct CDR3 sequences, roughly 60% being singletons. The TCR sequence derives from a female donor with esophageal squamous cell carcinoma. The sequencing input was esophageal tumor tissue. The J gene is TRBJ2-1, the V gene TRBV10-3; 14 nucleotides line up with TRBD2. In DNA, the CDR3 is TGTGCCATCAGACCGGGACTAGCGGGAGCCCTTGACAATGAGCAGTTCTTC. It codes for CAIRPGLAGALDNEQFF.